This TCR beta chain came from a study of blood T cell repertoires in COVID-19. In the study overall: The study drew acute and convalescent COVID-19 samples from the United States, Italy and Spain. The analysed material was cDNA or gDNA that came from T cells, B-cell-depleted T cells, or PBMCs.

Original analysis: For nucleated cells, counts were estimated from reference gene primer amplification. Here immunoSEQ multiplex PCR was the method, and the copy in TCRdb shows in-frame clones only, minus some. V and J calls and clone size are as listed in that table; D and trimming were resolved from the DNA. The sample includes 130,000 or so clones, roughly 91% of them seen just once. This clone was seen just once. Those enrolled in Seattle joined during active infection and were followed longitudinally afterward. After removal of 7 bases from V and 2 bases from J, the junction contained 4 bases not matched to a gene. In germline, CDR1 is LNHNV, CDR2 YYDKDF (reference sequence). This CDR3 is 14 amino acids long.

The genes are TRBV15 and TRBJ2-1, with 8 bases identical to TRBD2. Sequencing was done on a sample of peripheral blood. This TCR was sampled from a man aged 60 to 69 with COVID-19, enrolled during active disease. CDR3 region: CATTPAGAYNEQFF. The CDR3 region has the DNA TGTGCCACCACCCCAGCGGGGGCCTACAATGAGCAGTTCTTC. Full variable domain (outside the CDR3, taken from reference TRBV15 and TRBJ2-1): DAMVIQNPRYQVTQFGKPVTLSCSQTLNHNVMYWYQQKSSQAPKLLFHYYDKDFNNEADTPDNFQSRRPNTSFCFLDIRSPGLGDTAMYLCATTPAGAYNEQFFGPGTRLTVL.